Described below is a single TCR beta chain sequence and its context. What this receptor recognizes is not known. No much larger clonotype is one base removed from it; base qualities were not supplied. The sample's treatment or condition, from its label and the paper: roughly ten-day PBMC culture with coronavirus spike peptide pools or control peptides (ViraFEST assay). CD4+ T cells from unexposed donors were collected before the COVID-19 pandemic (2011-2018). The ViraFEST assay, used in the study, expanded antigen-specific T cells with peptide pools and then identified the expanded clonotypes through TCR sequencing. PBMCs were cultured at two million per well in IMDM supplemented with 5% human AB serum and 9 to 10 IU/ml IL-2, with roughly 10 ug/ml peptide pools added. Half of the culture medium was replaced with fresh IL-2-containing medium on days 3 and 7. CD4+ T cells were isolated after approximately 10 days of culture through negative selection using the EasySep CD4+ T cell isolation kit. As cell number allowed, CD4+ T cells from unexposed donors were tested for reactivity to SARS-CoV-2 S and N and to four common cold coronavirus spike pools. Ficoll-Paque Plus gradient centrifugation was used to isolate PBMCs from whole blood, and the isolated PBMCs were then either used fresh or cryopreserved at -140C. Triplicate wells were generally used for each culture condition. The leukapheresis product used for the unexposed donors was purchased from a commercial source.

This entry belongs to a study of vaccination and CD4 T cells after COVID-19 (dated by TCRdb to the early 2020s). Looking at the study overall: The convalescent cohort comprised six males and four females, including two Hispanic individuals, seven Caucasians, two Asians and one multiracial person. Two doses of either the Pfizer-BioNTech BNT162b2 vaccine (n=8) or the Moderna mRNA-1273 vaccine (n=2) were administered to participants. Post-COVID blood samples from convalescent patients were collected a median of around 110 days after diagnosis, with a range of roughly 30 to 161 days. Post-vaccine blood samples were obtained a median of about 70 days after the second vaccine dose, with a range of roughly 14 to 241 days. Overlapping spike peptide pools from SARS-CoV-2 and from the common cold coronaviruses HCoV-NL63, HCoV-OC43 and HCoV-229E were used as culture stimuli. Control cultures used a CEFX viral epitope pool as positive control, an HIV-1 Nef peptide pool as negative control, or no peptide. The spike-specific CD4+ TCR repertoire was compared before and after mRNA vaccination in under 11 COVID-19 convalescent patients and a few infection-naive healthy vaccine recipients. An earlier paper using these donors assessed, at the TCR clonotype level, memory CD4+ T cell crossreactivity between SARS-CoV-2 and common cold coronavirus spike proteins.

Clipping removes 5 bases from V and 6 bases from J, with 3 as the unmatched junction base count. CDR1 and CDR2 are drawn from the germline V gene (reference sequence): SEHNR, FQNEAQ. The CDR3 numbers 14 residues from cysteine through phenylalanine. The DNA shown is the 42-base CDR3, in frame from base 1. Libraries came from PCR. At the Johns Hopkins FTIC core, DNA from the cultured CD4+ T cells underwent TCR sequencing with the Oncomine TCR Beta short-read assay. The QIAamp micro DNA kit was used to extract genomic DNA from the cultured CD4+ T cells. Oncomine TCR Beta libraries from cultured CD4+ T cells were pooled using unique dual indexes and sequenced on an Illumina iSeq 100. In the source study's methods: Non-productive sequences were removed, and CDR3s not starting with C, not ending with F or W, or shorter than 7 amino acids were discarded. The MANAFEST web application identified antigen-specific clonotypes by comparing peptide-stimulated wells against reference wells and other culture wells. Positive clones required FDR below 0.05, an odds ratio above 5, and productive frequency above 0.1% in at least two of three replicate wells. Cross-reactive clonotypes were defined as significantly expanded in both SARS-CoV-2 spike wells and at least one common cold coronavirus spike condition. Levenshtein distances (stringdist) and unrooted phylogenetic trees (ape) in R version 3.6.1 were used to assess CDR3 homology. TCRdb handled the public reads itself, with Q25 trimming in fastp and clone calling in MiXCR, and kept productive beta chains. CDR3 protein duplicates are merged, each entry listing the most common genes and DNA. The V and J calls were not made by the authors but by TCRdb's processing. This sample has roughly 9,500 distinct CDR3 sequences in its table, and approximately 34% of those were observed once. About a fifth of the sample lies in the top ten.

Results and caveats for the whole study, not just this receptor: In convalescent patients, a median around 85% of post-vaccine SARS-CoV-2-reactive clones were detected only after vaccination, and vaccine-specific priming was suggested by this finding. Of the vaccine-specific clones found in convalescent patients, nearly all (304 of 307) were mono-reactive for SARS-CoV-2 spike instead of being cross-reactive with common cold coronaviruses. The median count of SARS-CoV-2-reactive clonotypes went up from 20 to 25 after infection to 30 to 40 after vaccination, although the change was not significant. The number of convalescent patients in the study was relatively small, and the study did not examine early timepoints following natural infection.

The chain uses TRBV7-9 and TRBJ1-6; TRBD1 agrees with 8 junctional bases. The origin of this receptor is a human donor in good health. Sequenced sample: CD4+ T cells from blood, cultured in vitro. The nucleotide sequence is given as TGTGCCAGCAGCCAGGGACAGGTTAATTCACCCCTCCACTTT. It translates as CASSQGQVNSPLHF. The full variable domain, with segments outside the CDR3 supplied by the reference TRBV7-9 and TRBJ1-6 proteins, appears as DTGVSQNPRHKITKRGQNVTFRCDPISEHNRLYWYRQTLGQGPEFLTYFQNEAQLEKSRLLSDRFSAERPKGSFSTLEIQRTEQGDSAMYLCASSQGQVNSPLHFGNGTRLTVT.